The 30 T cell receptor beta chains reported below all come from one sample, sequenced in a study of PD-L1 blockade in urothelial cancer. TCRdb's table, derived via immunoSEQ multiplex PCR, lists solely in-frame clones and lacks some. This table has some 35,000 clones, 80% to 95% appearing once. This specimen consisted of PBMCs, obtained around atezolizumab (anti-PD-L1) treatment. These receptors all come from a man aged 65 to 85 with urothelial cancer.

The genes are TRBV7-3 and TRBJ2-3; 12 nucleotides agree with TRBD2. Germline CDR1 and CDR2: SGHTA and FQGTGA. V lost 2 bases and J lost 10; bases outside the gene matches: 10. The CDR3 totals 16 residues. CDR3 sequence (DNA): TGTGCCAGCAGCTTAGTCTCTAGCGGGAGGGCCGAGGCGCAGTATTTT. As protein: CASSLVSSGRAEAQYF.

The chain joins TRBV12-5 to TRBJ2-1, with D tentatively TRBD2 (6 bases). Germline V gives CDR1 LGHNT, CDR2 FRNRAP. V gave up 1 base and J gave up 5 bases, with 15 bases separating them. The CDR3 consists of 16 residues. CDR3 amino acids: CASGLALGGWDNEQFF. CDR3 DNA sequence: TGTGCTAGTGGTTTGGCCCTGGGGGGATGGGACAATGAGCAGTTCTTC.

The chain is built from TRBV10-2 and TRBJ1-4; D unclear. The CDR3 is 15 residues long. Germline CDR1 and CDR2: WSHSY and SAAADI. V lost 0 bases and J 2 bases, leaving 7 bases between the germline ends. This chain's CDR3 is CASSESGRTNEKLFF. The CDR3 DNA sequence: TGCGCCAGCAGTGAGTCCGGGAGGACTAATGAAAAACTGTTTTTT.

The CDR3 DNA is TGTGCCAGTCACTACGGGACAGGGGCCTACAATGAGCAGTTCTTC. Protein product: CASHYGTGAYNEQFF. This sequence joins TRBV19 and TRBJ2-1; 10 bases are shared with TRBD1. Germline-derived CDR1 and CDR2 are LNHDA and SQIVND (reference sequence). This CDR3 is built from 15 residues. V gave up 8 bases and J gave up 2 bases; unmatched junction bases: 6.

This chain connects TRBV6-1 to TRBJ1-1; the D gene is possibly TRBD1 (5 bases). The CDR3 runs 14 residues. From germline, CDR1 is MNHNS and CDR2 SASEGT. The V and J ends lost 7 bases and 4 bases respectively, with 16 bases between them. CDR3 in DNA: TGTGCCAGCACCCCCGGGGGTTCGGGCACTGAAGCTTTCTTT. Protein product: CASTPGGSGTEAFF.

This clone was recorded only once. The chain couples TRBV7-8 to TRBJ2-2; 7 bases map to TRBD2. V lost 0 bases and J lost 7; bases outside the gene matches: 8. The CDR3 covers 16 residues. CDR1 is SGHVS, CDR2 FQNEAQ, per germline. Written as DNA, the CDR3 is TGTGCCAGCAGCTTAGCTGGGGGAGGGCTGGGCGGGGAGCTGTTTTTT. Protein: CASSLAGGGLGGELFF.

The rearrangement joins TRBV28 to TRBJ1-1; tentative D call: TRBD1 (5 bases). V was cut by 4 bases and J by 10 bases, with 25 bases left in between. The CDR3 consists of 16 residues. CDR1 and CDR2 from the germline V gene are MDHEN and SYDVKM. The CDR3 coding sequence is TGTGCCAGCAGTTACCCACCAGGGTCTAGAACACCGTCAGCTTTCTTT. Amino acid sequence: CASSYPPGSRTPSAFF.

V and J are TRBV2 and TRBJ2-6, with TRBD1 as a possible D gene (7 bases). This CDR3 is built from 16 residues. The V and J ends lost 6 bases and 0 bases respectively, with 12 bases between them. CDR1 and CDR2 from the germline V gene are SNHLY and FYNNEI. CDR3 amino acids: CASSAGQSSGANVLTF. The CDR3 DNA follows: TGTGCCAGCAGCGCGGGACAGAGCTCTGGGGCCAACGTCCTGACTTTC.

This clone was counted a few times. The J gene is TRBJ2-3, the V gene TRBV28, with TRBD2 identical over 9 bases. The length of the CDR3 is 17 residues. V lost 1 base, J lost 0 bases, and 5 bases stayed unmatched. Germline CDR1 MDHEN, CDR2 SYDVKM. DNA for the CDR3: TGTGCCAGCAGTTTATCTCTAGCGGGACTCAGCACAGATACGCAGTATTTT. This encodes CASSLSLAGLSTDTQYF.

This clone was counted once. The J gene is TRBJ1-5, the V gene TRBV15; a possible D gene is TRBD1 (6 bases). Germline CDR1 and CDR2: LNHNV and YYDKDF (reference sequence). V dropped 4 bases and J dropped 0 bases, with 10 bases sitting between them. The CDR3 has 15 amino acids. DNA of the CDR3: TGTGCCACCAGCATCGACAGGTCTAGCAATCAGCCCCAGCATTTT. Translation: CATSIDRSSNQPQHF.

The rearrangement uses TRBV5-1 and TRBJ1-1; TRBD1 matches at 7 bases. CDR3 length: 16 residues. V was clipped by 4 bases and J by 0 bases; unmatched bases: 9. The germline V gene has CDR1 SGHRS and CDR2 YFSETQ. CDR3 bases: TGCGCCAGCAGCCGTTCATGGACAGGTGTGAACACTGAAGCTTTCTTT. Translation gives CASSRSWTGVNTEAFF.

The chain combines TRBV28 with TRBJ1-5; tentative D call: TRBD1 (5 bases). Per the germline V gene, CDR1 is MDHEN and CDR2 is SYDVKM. V was clipped by 6 bases and J by 7 bases, with 19 bases between them. This CDR3 has 15 amino acids. CDR3 sequence reads: CASSPHEGGVQPQHF. The CDR3 DNA reads TGTGCCAGCAGCCCCCACGAGGGAGGGGTACAGCCCCAGCATTTT.

CDR3 coding DNA: TGCGCCAGCAGTGAGCGGGAGAAGGGTCCGGGAGAGCAGTTCTTC. Protein: CASSEREKGPGEQFF. The chain employs TRBV10-1 and TRBJ2-1; D may be TRBD2 (6 bases). Looked up from germline, CDR1 is WNHNN and CDR2 is SYGVQD (reference sequence). Trimming removed 2 bases from V and 10 bases from J, with 18 bases in between. The CDR3 totals 15 residues.

Only one count was recorded for this clone. The chain is built from TRBV29-1 and TRBJ2-2; a weak D match, TRBD2 (5 bases). V dropped 6 bases and J dropped 4 bases, with 9 bases sitting between them. From germline, CDR1 is SQVTM and CDR2 ANQGSEA. The CDR3 consists of 12 residues. This CDR3 reads CSVGRGTGELFF. The DNA of the CDR3 is TGCAGCGTGGGGAGAGGCACCGGGGAGCTGTTTTTT.

The chain couples TRBV7-3 to TRBJ1-5; D gene uncertain. With 0 bases removed from V and 6 bases from J, the gap between germline ends came to 6 bases. Germline assignment: CDR1 SGHTA and CDR2 FQGTGA. CDR3 length equals 13 residues. CDR3 residues: CASSLTGGQPQHF. The CDR3 nucleotides are TGTGCCAGCAGCTTAACGGGAGGTCAGCCCCAGCATTTT. Variable domain in full (rest from reference TRBV7-3 and TRBJ1-5): GAGVSQTPSNKVTEKGKYVELRCDPISGHTALYWYRQSLGQGPEFLIYFQGTGAADDSGLPNDRFFAVRPEGSVSTLKIQRTERGDSAVYLCASSLTGGQPQHFGDGTRLSIL.

The chain recombines TRBV27 with TRBJ1-1; D is ambiguous. The germline V gene has CDR1 MNHEY and CDR2 SMNVEV (reference sequence). This CDR3 has 14 amino acids. Trimming left V 0 bases short and J 1 base short, with 6 bases between. CDR3 sequence: CASSLSAGNTEAFF. The CDR3 nucleotides are TGTGCCAGCAGTTTATCGGCAGGGAACACTGAAGCTTTCTTT.

The chain recombines TRBV27 with TRBJ2-7, with 9 bases lining up with TRBD1. In germline, CDR1 is MNHEY, CDR2 SMNVEV (reference sequence). The trim removed 2 bases at V and 5 bases at J, leaving 10 bases unmatched. The CDR3 runs to 16 residues. The CDR3 sequence: CASSLVSGTGPHEQYF. DNA of the CDR3: TGTGCCAGCAGTTTAGTGTCCGGGACAGGGCCGCACGAGCAGTACTTC.

This clone was detected only a few times. V gene TRBV2 combines with J gene TRBJ2-7; TRBD2 matches 9 bases. Germline trimming cut 6 bases from V and 3 bases from J; bases unmatched to any gene: 6. Germline loops: CDR1 SNHLY, CDR2 FYNNEI. The CDR3 has 14 amino acids. In DNA, the CDR3 is TGTGCCAGCAGCGTAGCGGGAGATGGCTACGAGCAGTACTTC. Translated, it gives CASSVAGDGYEQYF.

V usage is TRBV15 and J usage is TRBJ2-5, with a possible D match to TRBD2 (6 bases). In germline, CDR1 is LNHNV, CDR2 YYDKDF (reference sequence). V lost 5 bases and J lost 5, with 18 bases in between. This CDR3 has 15 amino acids. The CDR3: CATSPPGGMGETQYF. In nucleotides, the CDR3 is TGTGCCACCAGCCCACCCGGGGGTATGGGGGAGACCCAGTACTTC. The whole variable domain, filled in from reference TRBV15 and TRBJ2-5, reads DAMVIQNPRYQVTQFGKPVTLSCSQTLNHNVMYWYQQKSSQAPKLLFHYYDKDFNNEADTPDNFQSRRPNTSFCFLDIRSPGLGDTAMYLCATSPPGGMGETQYFGPGTRLLVL.

The rearrangement uses TRBV5-1 and TRBJ1-4, with 8 bases that match TRBD1. Trimming cost V 3 bases and J 6 bases; bases outside gene matches: 7. The CDR3 is 15 residues long. Germline-derived CDR1 and CDR2 are SGHRS and YFSETQ. CDR3 sequence (DNA): TGCGCCAGCAGCTCAGGGACAGGCCGCGATGAAAAACTGTTTTTT. This translates into CASSSGTGRDEKLFF.

This rearrangement joins TRBV2 to TRBJ2-4; weak D call: TRBD2 (5 bases). This CDR3 is built from 14 residues. Deletions cut 2 bases from V and 6 bases from J, with 11 bases between. Germline V gene lookup returns CDR1 SNHLY and CDR2 FYNNEI. The CDR3 here is CASSERVGRNIQYF. The CDR3 DNA reads as TGTGCCAGCAGTGAAAGGGTAGGGAGAAACATTCAGTACTTC.

The chain couples TRBV5-6 to TRBJ2-1; TRBD2 aligns across 11 bases. Germline loops: CDR1 SGHDT, CDR2 YYEEEE. V shed 2 bases and J 5 bases; nucleotides not matched to a gene: 3. The CDR3 extends over 15 amino acids. The DNA of the CDR3 is TGTGCCAGCAGCTTCCAACTAGCGGGAGACAATGAGCAGTTCTTC. It codes for CASSFQLAGDNEQFF.

The rearrangement joins TRBV6-4 to TRBJ1-5; the D is unclear. Germline V CDR1 and CDR2: MRHNA, SNTAGT. The CDR3 is 13 amino acids. V was pared by 7 bases and J by 2 bases, with 9 bases between. CDR3 nucleotides: TGTGCCAGCACCTTCGGGGGCAATCAGCCCCAGCATTTT. Its translation: CASTFGGNQPQHF.

This sequence joins TRBV5-1 and TRBJ2-2; D is possibly TRBD1 (6 bases). Per germline, CDR1 SGHRS and CDR2 YFSETQ. The CDR3 sequence is 15 residues long. V was shortened by 4 bases and J by 4 bases, with 14 bases between the two germline ends. CDR3 DNA: TGCGCCAGCAGCCTCGACGGACAGATCACCGGGGAGCTGTTTTTT. Protein sequence: CASSLDGQITGELFF.

The V call is TRBV15, the J call TRBJ1-4; D is perhaps TRBD1 (5 bases). The germline CDR1 and CDR2 sequences are LNHNV and YYDKDF (reference sequence). The CDR3 consists of 15 residues. The V end was cut by 0 bases, the J end by 2 bases, with 7 bases between. The CDR3 DNA is TGTGCCACCAGCAGAGATCGACAGACTAATGAAAAACTGTTTTTT. Its translation: CATSRDRQTNEKLFF.

V and J are TRBV6-1 and TRBJ2-7; weak D call: TRBD2 (6 bases). Trimming pared 4 bases from V and 0 bases from J, leaving 16 bases between. Per the germline V gene, CDR1 is MNHNS and CDR2 is SASEGT. The CDR3 loop spans 16 amino acids. DNA of the CDR3: TGTGCCAGCAGTGGCGGGACGGCTTTCCTCTCCTACGAGCAGTACTTC. Its translation is CASSGGTAFLSYEQYF.

The chain couples TRBV11-1 to TRBJ2-1; 12 positions agree with TRBD1. The V and J ends lost 3 bases and 9 bases, in that order; junction bases with no gene match: 12. Germline lookup yields CDR1 SGHAT and CDR2 FQDESV (reference sequence). The CDR3 loop spans 17 amino acids. For the CDR3, the DNA is TGTGCCAGCAGCTTCTATCCTGGGACAGGGGGCAGAGGTGAGCAGTTCTTC. It yields the protein CASSFYPGTGGRGEQFF.

The chain carries TRBV28 and TRBJ2-5; TRBD2 matches 11 bases. This CDR3 comprises 17 residues. V lost 4 bases to trimming and J lost 5 bases; unmatched junction nucleotides: 12. Germline V gene data show CDR1 as MDHEN and CDR2 as SYDVKM. The CDR3: CASSSLLAGEWGETQYF. The CDR3 DNA reads TGTGCCAGCAGTTCCTTACTAGCGGGAGAGTGGGGTGAGACCCAGTACTTC. The variable domain in full, with the rest retrieved from reference TRBV28 and TRBJ2-5, is DVKVTQSSRYLVKRTGEKVFLECVQDMDHENMFWYRQDPGLGLRLIYFSYDVKMKEKGDIPEGYSVSREKKERFSLILESASTNQTSMYLCASSSLLAGEWGETQYFGPGTRLLVL.

The chain joins TRBV5-8 to TRBJ2-5, with TRBD2 matching 8 bases. CDR1 and CDR2 (germline): SGHTS, YDEGEE. The CDR3 sequence is 14 residues long. V lost 6 bases to trimming and J lost 2 bases; unmatched junction nucleotides: 6. CDR3 residues: CASISKRGQETQYF. CDR3 bases: TGTGCCAGCATAAGCAAGCGGGGGCAAGAGACCCAGTACTTC.

The gene calls are TRBV30 and TRBJ2-3; TRBD1 aligns across 10 bases. The CDR3 contains 13 residues. Germline V lookup: CDR1 GTSNPN, CDR2 SVGIG (reference sequence). V lost 5 bases to trimming and J lost 1 base; unmatched junction nucleotides: 0. The CDR3 DNA is TGTGCCTGGGACAGGGGGCGCACAGATACGCAGTATTTT. It codes for CAWDRGRTDTQYF.